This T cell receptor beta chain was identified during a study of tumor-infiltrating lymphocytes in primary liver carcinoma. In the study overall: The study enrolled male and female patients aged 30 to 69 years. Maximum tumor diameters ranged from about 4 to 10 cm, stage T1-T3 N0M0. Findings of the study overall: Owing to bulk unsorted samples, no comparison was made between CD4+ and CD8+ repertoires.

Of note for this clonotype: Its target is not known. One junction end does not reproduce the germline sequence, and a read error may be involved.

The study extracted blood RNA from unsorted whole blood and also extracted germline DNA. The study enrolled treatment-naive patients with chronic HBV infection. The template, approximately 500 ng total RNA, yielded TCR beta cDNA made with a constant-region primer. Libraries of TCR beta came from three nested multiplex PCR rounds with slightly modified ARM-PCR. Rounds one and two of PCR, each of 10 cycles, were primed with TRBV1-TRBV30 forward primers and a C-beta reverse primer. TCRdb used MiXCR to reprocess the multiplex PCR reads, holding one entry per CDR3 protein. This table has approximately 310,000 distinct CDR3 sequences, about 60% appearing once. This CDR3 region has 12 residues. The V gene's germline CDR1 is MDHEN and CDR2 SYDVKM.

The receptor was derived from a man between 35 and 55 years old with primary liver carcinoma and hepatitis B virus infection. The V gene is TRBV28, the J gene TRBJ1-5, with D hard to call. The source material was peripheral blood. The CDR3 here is CASSLLNQPRHF. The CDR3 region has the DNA TGTGCCAGCAGTTTATTAAATCAGCCCCGGCATTTT.